Each of the 24 T cell receptor beta chains below was sequenced from the same sample in a study of T cell responses to AZD1222 COVID-19 vaccine. Clones were sequenced by immunoSEQ multiplex PCR, and TCRdb holds only the in-frame ones, with some missing. The repertoire holds approximately 170,000 clones, just over 90% seen once, with 1.1% in the top ten. Source: peripheral blood, taken 28 days after the second AZD1222 dose. The receptors shown here come from an adult who received the AZD1222 COVID-19 vaccine.

This clone was observed a handful of times. The chain uses TRBV5-1 and TRBJ1-2; D gene uncertain. CDR1 and CDR2 from the germline V gene are SGHRS and YFSETQ. The CDR3 contains 15 residues. Trimming took 0 bases from V and 4 from J, leaving 13 bases between them. Here the CDR3 DNA reads TGCGCCAGCAGCTTGGCTACAGACTCTTTCTATGGCTACACCTTC. Translating gives CASSLATDSFYGYTF.

The V gene is TRBV7-9, the J gene TRBJ2-1, with TRBD2 matching over 11 bases. CDR3 length: 16 residues. Germline V gives CDR1 SEHNR, CDR2 FQNEAQ (reference sequence). The J segment lost 1 base and the V segment lost 1 base, leaving 0 bases of the junction unmatched. CDR3 sequence reads: CASSLGLAGSYNEQFF. As DNA, the CDR3 is TGTGCCAGCAGCTTAGGACTAGCGGGGTCCTACAATGAGCAGTTCTTC.

This clone has more than one count but fewer than ten. This sequence joins TRBV2 and TRBJ1-6; TRBD1 agrees at 7 bases. The CDR3 runs 16 residues. J was trimmed by 6 bases and V by 6 bases; bases with no gene match: 11. The germline V gene has CDR1 SNHLY and CDR2 FYNNEI. CDR3 in DNA: TGTGCCAGCAGCCGAGACACGACAGGGAGTAATTCACCCCTCCACTTT. The encoded protein is CASSRDTTGSNSPLHF.

V gene TRBV29-1 combines with J gene TRBJ2-7; 9 bases match TRBD1. This CDR3 spans 14 amino acids. Germline values: CDR1 SQVTM, CDR2 ANQGSEA. V lost 4 bases, J lost 3 bases, and 7 bases stayed unmatched. Here the CDR3 reads CSVAQRTGVYEQYF. CDR3 DNA sequence: TGCAGCGTTGCGCAGCGGACAGGGGTCTACGAGCAGTACTTC.

In its sample, this clone was seen a few times. The chain combines TRBV5-1 with TRBJ1-2; 9 positions match TRBD1. This CDR3 spans 15 amino acids. After removal of 4 bases from V and 8 bases from J, the junction contained 12 bases not matched to a gene. In germline, CDR1 is SGHRS, CDR2 YFSETQ. The CDR3 bases are TGCGCCAGCAGCGGCCAGGGGACAGGGTCCGGAGGCTACACCTTC. Its protein product is CASSGQGTGSGGYTF.

This clone was seen once. The V gene is TRBV28, the J gene TRBJ2-7; D gene ambiguous. The CDR3 length is 11 residues. CDR1 is MDHEN and CDR2 is SYDVKM in the germline V gene. V was trimmed by 4 bases and J by 3 bases, leaving 4 bases between them. The CDR3 nucleotides read TGTGCCAGCAGTTCGAACTACGAGCAGTACTTC. Residues: CASSSNYEQYF.

The J gene is TRBJ2-7, the V gene TRBV10-3; TRBD2 agrees at 7 bases. Unmatched junction bases numbered 5, after V lost 11 bases and J lost 4 bases. This CDR3 spans 11 amino acids. The V gene's germline CDR1 is ENHRY and CDR2 SYGVKD. The chain's CDR3 is CAGGGRYEQYF. The DNA for the CDR3 is TGTGCCGGCGGGGGTCGATACGAGCAGTACTTC.

The chain links TRBV5-6 to TRBJ1-5; D gene ambiguous. Trimming cost V 4 bases and J 0 bases, with 8 bases left between them. Germline CDR1 is SGHDT and CDR2 is YYEEEE. This CDR3 has 14 residues. In nucleotides, the CDR3 is TGTGCCAGCAGCCCCTCTTATAGCAATCAGCCCCAGCATTTT. This sequence encodes CASSPSYSNQPQHF.

The rearrangement joins TRBV7-2 to TRBJ2-7; 7 nucleotides agree with TRBD2. Germline CDR1 SGHTA, CDR2 FQGNSA. The CDR3 is made up of 14 amino acids. V was pared by 3 bases and J by 1 base, with 3 bases of the junction left unmatched. In DNA, the CDR3 is TGTGCCAGCAGCTTGGGAGGGTTGTCCTACGAGCAGTACTTC. The encoded protein is CASSLGGLSYEQYF.

This sequence joins TRBV13 and TRBJ2-7; 11 bases align to TRBD2. The ends lost 7 bases at V and 2 bases at J; junction bases unmatched: 4. CDR3 length: 14 amino acids. The germline CDR1 and CDR2 sequences are PRHDT and FYEKMQ (reference sequence). The CDR3 loop is CASKASGGTYEQYF. DNA of the CDR3: TGTGCCAGCAAGGCTAGCGGGGGGACCTACGAGCAGTACTTC.

The chain links TRBV30 to TRBJ2-1; possibly TRBD2 for D (6 bases). This CDR3 has 14 residues. Germline loops: CDR1 GTSNPN, CDR2 SVGIG (reference sequence). The V and J ends lost 0 bases and 8 bases respectively, with 14 bases between them. CDR3 sequence (DNA): TGTGCCTGGAGTGTTGGGCTCTCGGGGGATGAGCAGTTCTTC. This codes for CAWSVGLSGDEQFF.

The V call is TRBV9, the J call TRBJ1-2; D perhaps matches TRBD1 (6 bases). There are 13 residues in the CDR3. In germline, CDR1 is SGDLS, CDR2 YYNGEE. V lost 0 bases and J 6 bases, leaving 9 bases between the germline ends. DNA for the CDR3: TGTGCCAGCAGCGTAGGGGGGGCAGATGGCTACACCTTC. Amino acids: CASSVGGADGYTF.

This clone has just one count. The rearrangement uses TRBV27 and TRBJ2-1; tentatively, D is TRBD2 (5 bases). CDR1 MNHEY and CDR2 SMNVEV come from the germline V gene (reference sequence). Trimming left V 6 bases short and J 2 bases short, with 14 bases between. The CDR3 is made up of 15 amino acids. The CDR3 here is CASSRRLGPYNEQFF. Written as DNA, the CDR3 is TGTGCCAGCAGCCGGAGGCTGGGCCCCTACAATGAGCAGTTCTTC.

Concerning this clone itself: Relative to the germline gene, one junction end is altered; a read error may explain this. CDR3 in amino acids: CASSGPGANVLTF. The CDR3 coding sequence is TGTGCTAGCAGCGGGCCTGGGGCCAACGTCCTGACTTTC. V usage is TRBV7-7 and J usage is TRBJ2-6, with D tentatively TRBD2 (6 bases). Germline CDR1 reads SSHAT; CDR2 reads FNYEAQ (reference sequence). The CDR3 contains 13 residues. Full variable domain (missing parts from reference TRBV7-7 and TRBJ2-6): GAGVSQSPRYKVTKRGQDVTLRCDPISSHATLYWYQQALGQGPEFLTYFNYEAQPDKSGLPSDRFSAERPEGSISTLTIQRTEQRDSAMYRCASSGPGANVLTFGAGSRLTVL.

The chain carries TRBV29-1 and TRBJ1-4, with 8 positions matching TRBD1. The CDR3 length is 15 residues. CDR1 SQVTM and CDR2 ANQGSEA come from the germline V gene. V lost 4 bases and J lost 10; bases outside the gene matches: 14. CDR3 in amino acids: CSVGQIQGGGGKLFF. DNA for the CDR3: TGCAGCGTTGGCCAAATACAGGGGGGCGGCGGAAAACTGTTTTTT.

The CDR3 DNA sequence: TGTGCCAGCAGTTACTCGAAAGGGATGACTGAAGCTTTCTTT. The encoded protein is CASSYSKGMTEAFF. This chain connects TRBV6-5 to TRBJ1-1; the D is unclear. Trimming took 0 bases from V and 5 from J, leaving 10 bases between them. The CDR3 is 14 amino acids. CDR1 and CDR2 from the germline V gene are MNHEY and SVGAGI.

The chain has TRBV9 and TRBJ1-5; the D gene is possibly TRBD1 (6 bases). Germline-derived CDR1 and CDR2 are SGDLS and YYNGEE. The CDR3 has 15 residues. V was shortened by 4 bases and J by 0 bases, with 11 bases between the two germline ends. The CDR3 loop reads CASSPGTNSNQPQHF. In DNA, the CDR3 is TGTGCCAGCAGCCCCGGGACAAATAGCAATCAGCCCCAGCATTTT. Complete variable domain (other parts from reference TRBV9 and TRBJ1-5): DSGVTQTPKHLITATGQRVTLRCSPRSGDLSVYWYQQSLDQGLQFLIQYYNGEERAKGNILERFSAQQFPDLHSELNLSSLELGDSALYFCASSPGTNSNQPQHFGDGTRLSIL.

The chain is built from TRBV10-3 and TRBJ1-6, with D perhaps matching TRBD1 (5 bases). Germline loops: CDR1 ENHRY, CDR2 SYGVKD. CDR3 length: 16 residues. V lost 4 bases, J lost 10 bases, and 20 bases lay in between. Here the CDR3 DNA reads TGTGCCATCAGTGTGTCAGGGCAGGCACGGGGATCACCCCTCCACTTT. Translation gives CAISVSGQARGSPLHF.

This chain connects TRBV18 to TRBJ2-7; D is ambiguous. Trimming cost V 5 bases and J 0 bases, with 11 bases left between them. CDR3 length: 14 amino acids. Germline lookup yields CDR1 KGHSH and CDR2 LQKENI. The CDR3 spells CASSRQESSYEQYF. The CDR3 DNA is TGTGCCAGCTCAAGGCAGGAGAGCTCCTACGAGCAGTACTTC.

This chain connects TRBV5-5 to TRBJ1-3, with D possibly being TRBD1 (6 bases). Trimming left V 0 bases short and J 4 bases short, with 17 bases between. The germline gives CDR1 SGHKS, CDR2 YYEKEE (reference sequence). This CDR3 is 17 amino acids long. The chain's CDR3 is CASSLDRAGRAGNTIYF. CDR3 DNA sequence: TGTGCCAGCAGCTTGGACAGGGCAGGCAGAGCGGGAAACACCATATATTTT.

The V call is TRBV18, the J call TRBJ2-1; 7 positions agree with TRBD2. Germline CDR1 reads KGHSH; CDR2 reads LQKENI. Trimming took 0 bases from V and 7 from J; bases not matched to a gene: 0. This CDR3 comprises 13 residues. CDR3 DNA: TGTGCCAGCTCACCACCTAGCGGGAATGAGCAGTTCTTC. Its protein product is CASSPPSGNEQFF.

In the case of this clone: This same CDR3 is encoded by further DNA sequences in the sample. As DNA, the CDR3 is TGTGCCAGCAGTTACTCTGGAGGGGATGGCTACACCTTC. It is translated as CASSYSGGDGYTF. This sequence joins TRBV6-5 and TRBJ1-2, with D possibly matching TRBD1 (5 bases). Germline V gene sequence: CDR1 MNHEY, CDR2 SVGAGI. Deletions cut 0 bases from V and 6 bases from J, with 8 bases between. This CDR3 comprises 13 residues.

The CDR3 DNA sequence: TGTGCCAGCTCAGGACAGGGGCAACCCAAAGAGACCCAGTACTTC. This encodes CASSGQGQPKETQYF. This sequence joins TRBV18 and TRBJ2-5, with 9 bases that match TRBD1. This CDR3 is 15 amino acids long. The V gene's germline CDR1 is KGHSH and CDR2 LQKENI. The ends lost 5 bases at V and 3 bases at J; junction bases unmatched: 7.

The genes are TRBV7-8 and TRBJ2-1; D is perhaps TRBD1 or TRBD2 (5 bases each). The CDR3 is made up of 15 amino acids. The germline V gene encodes CDR1 SGHVS and CDR2 FQNEAQ. Between the trimmed V and J ends, which lost 2 bases and 4 bases, there was a span of 12 bases. The CDR3 DNA is TGTGCCAGCAGCTTACCTAGAGGGGAATACAATGAGCAGTTCTTC. It is translated as CASSLPRGEYNEQFF.